This TCR beta chain was identified in a study of cytomegalovirus exposure and HLA in healthy donors. Study details: The Caucasian-associated ancestry cluster contained 75% to 85% of the roughly 400 genotyped donors. Study-wide findings and caveats: A later analysis reportedly found that, within productive TCRs, an Asian-associated ancestry cluster had fewer N-insertions than the mean observed across the approximately 690 donors. Some V segments (TRBV6-2 and TRBV6-3 among them) were excluded as indistinguishable.

CDR3 length equals 18 residues. V trimming: 1 base; J trimming: 6 bases; junction bases outside the gene matches: 11. Germline values: CDR1 LNHDA, CDR2 SQIVND (reference sequence). On this clone: The antigen is undetermined.

The primer mix had 60 Vbeta and 13 Jbeta primers. Authors' processing steps: Later reanalysis found 70 million to 95 million unique TCR beta chains, around 10 million of them shared. Clones were sequenced by immunoSEQ multiplex PCR, and TCRdb holds only the in-frame ones, with some missing. The V and J calls and clone size are taken from that table; D and trimming were inferred from the DNA. This sample yields 150,000 to 180,000 clones, of which around 74% are seen a single time; approximately 2.8% belongs to the top ten. V usage is TRBV19 and J usage is TRBJ2-1; 11 positions match TRBD2. The source material was PBMCs. The clonotype originates from a man between 18 and 29 years old in good health and CMV-seronegative. The CDR3 DNA sequence: TGTGCCAGTAGTATAGTTGGTAGCGGGGGGGCCTCGATCAATGAGCAGTTCTTC. It codes for CASSIVGSGGASINEQFF.